The present TCR beta chain was sequenced within a study of cytomegalovirus exposure and HLA in healthy donors. General study findings and limits: The availability of immune exposure information extended only to CMV serostatus.

The PCR contained 60 Vbeta and 13 Jbeta primers. As handled by the study authors: An analysis that came later counted approximately 76 million unique TCR beta chains, 10 million to 11 million shared. Only in-frame clones appear in the TCRdb table, and some are missing; sequencing was by immunoSEQ multiplex PCR. The V and J calls and clone size come from that table; D and trimming were worked out from the DNA. The sample holds some 200,000 clones; roughly 80% are singletons and the top ten take about 3.4%. The CDR3 extends over 17 amino acids. CDR1 is MGHRA, CDR2 YSYEKL, per germline. About this clone itself: The antigen is unknown.

The chain is built from TRBV4-1 and TRBJ2-5; the match to TRBD2 covers 13 bases. The J call may be in error: the DNA end matches TRBJ2-7 better. This clonotype originated in a female donor in good health and CMV-seronegative. Sequenced: PBMCs. The CDR3 reads CASSWETSGGHTYEQYF. CDR3 DNA sequence: TGCGCCAGCAGCTGGGAGACTAGCGGGGGGCACACCTACGAGCAGTACTTC.